This T cell receptor beta chain comes out of a study of T-cell memory formation after mild COVID-19. Concerning this clonotype: Its antigen is still unknown.

V gave up 3 bases and J gave up 5 bases, with 5 bases separating them. This CDR3 region has 12 residues. TCRdb re-analysed the 5' RACE reads in MiXCR, keeping a single row per CDR3 protein. The table includes about 560,000 distinct CDR3 sequences, roughly a fifth detected once. Overall study results and limits: Clonal second-wave expansions that peaked on day 37 had unconfirmed SARS-CoV-2 specificity. From day 15 to 85, contracting clones were balanced between CD4 and CD8, whereas later expanders leaned toward CD4+.

The chain couples TRBV12-3 or TRBV12-4 to TRBJ2-1; D ambiguous. This receptor was obtained from an adult woman who had mild COVID-19 (a few samples of this study predate the infection). Cell type and time point are not known. Sequences were obtained from PBMCs or a T cell subset sorted from them (not recorded which). CDR3: CASSFGHNEQFF. CDR3 nucleotides: TGTGCCAGCAGTTTTGGTCACAATGAGCAGTTCTTC.